Below, 11 T cell receptor beta chains from the same sample are listed, as sequenced in a study of Graves' ophthalmopathy and Graves' hyperthyroidism. Transcripts of RNA were the source for amplifying TCR beta CDR3 regions. A first-round RT-PCR used HTBI primers, followed by a second-round multiplex PCR. TCRdb redid the calling of the multiplex PCR reads with MiXCR, one entry per CDR3 protein. The table records 150,000 to 200,000 distinct CDR3 sequences, roughly 37% of them present only once. The sequenced sample was peripheral blood. The receptor set was obtained from a woman aged 35 to 49 with Graves' ophthalmopathy.

CDR3 residues: CASSNRDRGNYTF. In DNA, the CDR3 is TGTGCCAGCAGCAACCGGGACAGGGGGAACTACACCTTC. The rearrangement uses TRBV12-3 or TRBV12-4 and TRBJ1-2; 11 bases are a match to TRBD1. The trim removed 6 bases at V and 10 bases at J, leaving 7 bases unmatched. The CDR3 has 13 amino acids.

This clonotype was recorded at least ten times. For the CDR3, the DNA is TGCAGTGCTCCGCCGACTAGCACCTACGAGCAGTACTTC. Translation: CSAPPTSTYEQYF. This chain uses TRBV20-1 with TRBJ2-7, with TRBD2 matching over 7 bases. The V and J ends lost 5 bases and 2 bases, in that order; junction bases with no gene match: 6. The germline V gene has CDR1 DFQATT and CDR2 SNEGSKA (reference sequence). The CDR3 length is 13 residues.

This clonotype has a count of ten or more. The rearrangement uses TRBV10-3 and TRBJ2-5; no clear D. V lost 3 bases and J lost 5, with 10 bases in between. Germline assignment: CDR1 ENHRY and CDR2 SYGVKD. The CDR3 loop spans 13 amino acids. The CDR3 DNA sequence: TGTGCCATCAGTGAACGGCCTGGGGAGACCCAGTACTTC. Amino acids: CAISERPGETQYF.

The sample holds many counts of this clonotype. The V and J genes are TRBV15 and TRBJ2-5; D uncertain. V was clipped by 8 bases and J by 4 bases, with 11 bases between them. Germline CDR1 reads LNHNV; CDR2 reads YYDKDF (reference sequence). The CDR3 runs to 12 residues. DNA for the CDR3: TGTGCCACCCGCTCGGGCGGAGAGACCCAGTACTTC. Protein: CATRSGGETQYF. Full variable domain (missing parts from reference TRBV15 and TRBJ2-5): DAMVIQNPRYQVTQFGKPVTLSCSQTLNHNVMYWYQQKSSQAPKLLFHYYDKDFNNEADTPDNFQSRRPNTSFCFLDIRSPGLGDTAMYLCATRSGGETQYFGPGTRLLVL.

The chain recombines TRBV12-3 or TRBV12-4 with TRBJ2-5; D is undetermined. CDR3 length: 12 residues. V was shortened by 6 bases and J by 5 bases, with 10 bases between the two germline ends. This CDR3 reads CASSGYRETQYF. The DNA of the CDR3 is TGTGCCAGCAGCGGCTATAGGGAGACCCAGTACTTC.

This clonotype was detected ten times or more. The chain carries TRBV5-1 and TRBJ2-7; 9 nucleotides align to TRBD1. CDR3 length: 13 residues. CDR1 is SGHRS and CDR2 is YFSETQ in the germline V gene. The junction had 5 bases not matched to a gene; V was cut back by 4 bases and J by 6 bases. CDR3 sequence reads: CASSEGTGFEQYF. Written as DNA, the CDR3 is TGCGCCAGCAGCGAGGGGACAGGGTTCGAGCAGTACTTC.

This rearrangement joins TRBV6-1 to TRBJ1-1, with 10 bases that match TRBD1. The CDR3 consists of 15 residues. The V segment lost 6 bases and the J segment 4 bases; nucleotides outside the gene matches: 8. In germline, CDR1 is MNHNS, CDR2 SASEGT. In DNA, the CDR3 is TGTGCCAGCAGCCTAGGGGGACAGGGGAGCACTGAAGCTTTCTTT. As protein: CASSLGGQGSTEAFF.

This clonotype was counted many times. The chain uses TRBV12-3 or TRBV12-4 and TRBJ2-5; D is possibly TRBD2 (6 bases). CDR3 length equals 14 residues. Trimming stripped 0 bases from V and 7 bases from J, with 12 bases between. DNA for the CDR3: TGTGCCAGCAGTTTAGCGGACCTGCGGGGGACCCAGTACTTC. Amino acids: CASSLADLRGTQYF.

This clonotype was seen at least ten times. This chain uses TRBV7-2 with TRBJ1-3; D uncertain. Per the germline V gene, CDR1 is SGHTA and CDR2 is FQGNSA. This CDR3 comprises 14 residues. V was cut by 5 bases and J by 1 base, with 9 bases left in between. The CDR3 reads CASSRSSSGNTIYF. The CDR3 DNA is TGTGCCAGCAGCCGCAGCTCATCTGGAAACACCATATATTTT.

The J gene is TRBJ1-2, the V gene TRBV6-1; TRBD1 matches 7 bases. J was trimmed by 0 bases and V by 11 bases; bases with no gene match: 6. This CDR3 comprises 13 residues. Germline V CDR1 and CDR2: MNHNS, SASEGT. This CDR3 reads CAGGQSSNYGYTF. The DNA for the CDR3 is TGTGCCGGGGGACAGAGCTCTAACTATGGCTACACCTTC.

This clonotype was observed at least ten times. This sequence joins TRBV2 and TRBJ1-2, with unresolved D. The CDR3 consists of 14 residues. Germline loops: CDR1 SNHLY, CDR2 FYNNEI. Trimming cost V 2 bases and J 4 bases, with 11 bases left between them. The CDR3 is CASSESIGPYGYTF. As DNA, the CDR3 is TGTGCCAGCAGTGAATCTATTGGGCCCTATGGCTACACCTTC.